Listed here are 18 T cell receptor beta chains from one sample, sequenced in a study of CD8+CD57+ T cells in acquired aplastic anemia. CDR3 and TCR beta VDJ profiling relied on a genomic DNA template. In TCRdb, the reads were re-called with MiXCR into one record per CDR3 protein. The data contain 350,000 to 450,000 distinct CDR3 sequences, roughly 68% of them singletons. Sequencing was carried out using sorted CD4+, CD8+, or CD8+CD57+ T cells (not recorded which) from PBMCs. The receptor source for this set is a human donor in good health, serving as a control.

This clonotype was counted once. The chain carries TRBV19 and TRBJ2-7, with 8 bases lining up with TRBD1. Near its end, the DNA agrees better with TRBJ2-1, so the J call may be wrong. This CDR3 is built from 14 residues. Germline V lookup: CDR1 LNHDA, CDR2 SQIVND (reference sequence). CDR3 loop: CASSIGQGRNEQFF. CDR3 sequence (DNA): TGTGCCAGTAGTATAGGACAGGGGCGGAACGAGCAGTTCTTC.

This clonotype was picked up one time. The chain joins TRBV11-3 to TRBJ2-7; no clear D gene. Germline assignment: CDR1 SGHNT and CDR2 YENEEA. The CDR3 runs 13 residues. V lost 5 bases and J lost 2, with 10 bases in between. The DNA of the CDR3 is TGTGCCAGCAGCACCCCAAGTGCCTACGAGCAGTACGTC. This encodes CASSTPSAYEQYV.

Regarding this clonotype: A junction boundary mismatches the germline segment, possibly from a read error. This sequence joins TRBV5-1 and TRBJ1-3, with no clear D. The CDR3 spans 17 residues. Germline CDR1 SGHRS, CDR2 YFSETQ. The CDR3 DNA follows: TGTGCCAGCAGCGCAGCTAGGGCGACTTTCTCTGGAAACACCATATATTTT. It specifies CASSAARATFSGNTIYF.

In its sample, this clonotype was seen many times. This chain uses TRBV4-3 with TRBJ1-2; TRBD1 is a possible D gene (5 bases). Germline loops: CDR1 LGHNA, CDR2 YSLEER. Trimming pared 0 bases from V and 4 bases from J, leaving 15 bases between. This CDR3 spans 16 amino acids. The CDR3 DNA reads as TGCGCCAGCAGCCAAGAAGGGACTCCGGACCTCTATGGCTACACCTTC. Its protein is CASSQEGTPDLYGYTF.

The sample holds many counts of this clonotype. J is TRBJ2-5 and V is TRBV3-1; 9 nucleotides line up with TRBD1. From germline, CDR1 is LGHDT and CDR2 YNNKEL (reference sequence). V was clipped by 4 bases and J by 4 bases; unmatched bases: 4. This CDR3 region has 14 residues. CDR3 protein: CASSRADRGETQYF. For the CDR3, the DNA is TGTGCCAGCAGCCGAGCGGACAGGGGAGAGACCCAGTACTTC.

This clonotype occurred once. This chain links TRBV5-8 with TRBJ2-3, with D possibly matching TRBD2 (6 bases). Trimming removed 2 bases at V and 0 bases at J, with 10 bases between. The CDR3 sequence is 15 residues long. CDR1 and CDR2 (germline): SGHTS, YDEGEE. CDR3 in amino acids: CASSLTGLSTDTQYF. In DNA, the CDR3 is TGTGCCAGCAGCTTAACGGGACTGAGCACAGATACGCAGTATTTT.

Concerning this clonotype: This CDR3 is missing its conserved last phenylalanine or tryptophan, likely due to a read error. The DNA is left out, because the CDR3 cannot be placed on it with certainty; the CDR3 is given as TCRdb lists it. The J gene is TRBJ1-5, the V gene TRBV7-8. Per germline, CDR1 SGHVS and CDR2 FQNEAQ. Ends included, the CDR3 has 13 residues. This CDR3 is CASSFSRVKRQNT.

The V and J genes are TRBV2 and TRBJ1-5, with a possible D match to TRBD1 (6 bases). The germline gives CDR1 SNHLY, CDR2 FYNNEI. The CDR3 contains 15 residues. V lost 6 bases, J lost 7 bases, and 19 bases lay in between. CDR3 nucleotides: TGTGCCAGCAGCTTAACGACAGGCCAAGGCCAGCCCCAGCATTTT. As protein: CASSLTTGQGQPQHF.

Concerning this clonotype: The missing conserved phenylalanine or tryptophan at the end of this CDR3 makes a read error likely. The DNA is omitted, as the CDR3 cannot be located on it reliably, and the CDR3 follows TCRdb's listing. The V call is TRBV7-3, the J call TRBJ1-2. The CDR3 numbers 12 amino acids, ends counted. The germline CDR1 and CDR2 sequences are SGHTA and FQGTGA. CDR3 loop: CASSARSFGYTY.

This clonotype was seen repeatedly, ten times or more. V usage is TRBV19 and J usage is TRBJ1-2; 7 nucleotides align to TRBD1. There are 14 residues in the CDR3. V dropped 3 bases and J dropped 2; count of bases not matched to a gene: 3. Germline lookup yields CDR1 LNHDA and CDR2 SQIVND (reference sequence). Here the CDR3 DNA reads TGTGCCAGTAGTATTCAGGGGGGGAACTATGGCTACACCTTC. Encoded protein: CASSIQGGNYGYTF.

The V call is TRBV7-2, the J call TRBJ2-2, with 7 bases matching TRBD2. Looked up from germline, CDR1 is SGHTA and CDR2 is FQGNSA. V lost 0 bases and J lost 15; bases outside the gene matches: 13. The CDR3 contains 15 residues. The chain's CDR3 is CASSLAGGIQGLVFF. The CDR3 DNA follows: TGTGCCAGCAGCTTAGCCGGGGGGATCCAGGGCTTGGTGTTTTTT.

V is TRBV9 and J is TRBJ1-2; 7 bases are a match to TRBD1. The CDR3 length is 16 residues. Germline CDR1 SGDLS, CDR2 YYNGEE. V gave up 2 bases and J gave up 2 bases; unmatched junction bases: 9. CDR3 sequence: CASSVETGLSNYGYTF. In nucleotides, the CDR3 is TGTGCCAGCAGCGTGGAGACAGGGTTATCAAACTATGGCTACACCTTC.

This clonotype occurred once. The rearrangement joins TRBV9 to TRBJ1-1; D gene uncertain. In germline, CDR1 is SGDLS, CDR2 YYNGEE. Trimming shortened V by 0 bases and J by 0 bases, and 3 bases separated the two germline ends. CDR3 length equals 13 residues. CDR3 sequence (DNA): TGTGCCAGCAGCGTAGATCTGAACACTGAAGCTTTCTTT. Residues: CASSVDLNTEAFF.

This chain joins TRBV5-1 and TRBJ2-3, with D possibly called TRBD1 or TRBD2 (5 bases each). Germline loops: CDR1 SGHRS, CDR2 YFSETQ. The V gene lost 4 bases and the J gene lost 4 bases, with 13 bases spanning the gap. This CDR3 is 14 amino acids long. The DNA for the CDR3 is TGCGCCAGCAGCGTGACTGGGGACGCAGATACGCAGTATTTT. Amino acid sequence: CASSVTGDADTQYF.

In regard to this clonotype: This sequence may be a read error, since a much larger clone differs from it by one base. V and J are TRBV6-1 and TRBJ1-1; weak D call: TRBD1 (5 bases). Germline V gene sequence: CDR1 MNHNS, CDR2 SASEGT. The CDR3 loop spans 13 amino acids. The CDR3 DNA reads TGTGCCAGCACCGCCTGGCAGGGTACTGACGCTTTCTTT. Amino acids: CASTAWQGTDAFF.

Details on this clonotype: Because the CDR3's place on the DNA is in doubt, the DNA is left out and the CDR3 is given as listed by TCRdb. This rearrangement joins TRBV7-9 to TRBJ1-2. Ends included, the CDR3 has 17 residues. Germline CDR1 SEHNR, CDR2 FQNEAQ (reference sequence). CDR3 loop: CASSPEGAYGYTFGYTF.

This clonotype was counted many times. The chain couples TRBV20-1 to TRBJ2-2; 9 bases fit TRBD2. The CDR3 runs 15 residues. Germline V lookup: CDR1 DFQATT, CDR2 SNEGSKA (reference sequence). The V and J ends lost 3 bases and 4 bases, in that order; junction bases with no gene match: 6. CDR3 sequence: CSARSLAGITGELFF. The CDR3 region has the DNA TGCAGTGCTAGGTCGCTAGCGGGGATCACCGGGGAGCTGTTTTTT.

This rearrangement joins TRBV7-2 to TRBJ1-3; no definite D call. The DNA end favors TRBJ2-3, so the J call may be wrong. In germline, CDR1 is SGHTA, CDR2 FQGNSA. The CDR3 totals 15 residues. The chain's CDR3 is CASSRAGRHTDTQYF. The CDR3 DNA reads TGTGCCAGCAGCAGAGCTGGAAGACACACAGATACGCAGTATTTT.